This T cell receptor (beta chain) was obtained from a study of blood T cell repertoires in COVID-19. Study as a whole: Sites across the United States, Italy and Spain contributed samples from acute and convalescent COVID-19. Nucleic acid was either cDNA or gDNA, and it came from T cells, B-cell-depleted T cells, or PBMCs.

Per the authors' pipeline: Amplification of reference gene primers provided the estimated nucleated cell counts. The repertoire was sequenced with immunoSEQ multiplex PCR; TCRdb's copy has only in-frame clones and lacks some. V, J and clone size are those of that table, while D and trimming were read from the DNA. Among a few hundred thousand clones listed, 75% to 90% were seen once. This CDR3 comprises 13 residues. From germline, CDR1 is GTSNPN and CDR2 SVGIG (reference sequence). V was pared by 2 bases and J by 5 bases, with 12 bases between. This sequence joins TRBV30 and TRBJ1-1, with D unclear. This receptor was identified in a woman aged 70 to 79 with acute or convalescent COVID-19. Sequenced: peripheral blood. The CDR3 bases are TGTGCCTGGAGTAAAAATAGTCCTACTGAAGCTTTCTTT. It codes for CAWSKNSPTEAFF.